What follows are 8 T cell receptor beta chains derived from one specimen sequenced in a study of beta chain features in type 1 diabetes. The authors reverse transcribed all of the isolated RNA, so sequencing captured expressed TCRB transcripts. Data came from immunoSEQ multiplex PCR; TCRdb stores just in-frame clones and leaves some out. The table lists 120,000 or so clones, roughly a sixth of them singletons. Notes on the study in general: Type 1 diabetes patients had moderately but significantly shorter TCRB CDR3s in all four CD4+ subsets.

No antigens are known for them. Sequenced sample: central memory CD4+ T cells from blood. These receptors all come from a young man with type 1 diabetes.

This clone has at least ten counts. The CDR3 DNA sequence: TGTGCCAGCAGCTTTCGACAGGGGGTGACCTACAATGAGCAGTTCTTC. Translating it yields CASSFRQGVTYNEQFF. This chain links TRBV7-2 with TRBJ2-1, with TRBD1 identical over 9 bases. The germline gives CDR1 SGHTA, CDR2 FQGNSA. The length of the CDR3 is 16 residues. The V segment lost 3 bases and the J segment 2 bases; nucleotides outside the gene matches: 5.

J is TRBJ2-7 and V is TRBV28; 12 bases are shared with TRBD2. J gave up 7 bases and V 6 bases, and 7 bases lay outside the gene matches. The germline CDR1 and CDR2 sequences are MDHEN and SYDVKM. The CDR3 loop spans 14 amino acids. CDR3 sequence: CASRLPTSGGEQYF. The CDR3 nucleotides are TGTGCCAGCAGACTCCCGACTAGCGGGGGTGAGCAGTACTTC.

The chain joins TRBV27 to TRBJ2-3; D is uncertain. Trimming shortened V by 5 bases and J by 2 bases, and 20 bases separated the two germline ends. The CDR3 length is 17 residues. Germline values: CDR1 MNHEY, CDR2 SMNVEV (reference sequence). CDR3 loop: CASSPQIYLEHTDTQYF. CDR3 nucleotide sequence: TGTGCCAGCAGTCCCCAAATATATCTGGAACACACAGATACGCAGTATTTT.

J is TRBJ2-5 and V is TRBV27, with 9 bases lining up with TRBD2. The length of the CDR3 is 14 residues. The V gene end was trimmed by 6 bases and the J gene end by 4 bases; junction bases not matched to a gene: 6. Germline V gives CDR1 MNHEY, CDR2 SMNVEV (reference sequence). The CDR3 loop is CASRGGGALETQYF. For the CDR3, the DNA is TGTGCCAGCAGGGGCGGGGGGGCACTAGAGACCCAGTACTTC.

This sequence joins TRBV4-1 and TRBJ2-1; 16 positions agree with TRBD2. The V and J ends lost 4 bases and 9 bases, in that order; junction bases with no gene match: 6. Germline V gives CDR1 MGHRA, CDR2 YSYEKL. The CDR3 has 16 amino acids. The CDR3 loop reads CASSPAGTSGRGEQFF. The DNA of the CDR3 is TGCGCCAGCAGCCCAGCAGGGACTAGCGGGAGGGGTGAGCAGTTCTTC.

The chain employs TRBV5-1 and TRBJ1-6, with 7 bases fitting TRBD1. From germline, CDR1 is SGHRS and CDR2 YFSETQ. CDR3 length: 13 amino acids. V was pared by 4 bases and J by 9 bases, with 4 bases of the junction left unmatched. This chain's CDR3 is CASSRQGTSPLHF. The CDR3 nucleotides read TGCGCCAGCAGCCGACAGGGTACTTCACCCCTCCACTTT. Combining the CDR3 with reference TRBV5-1 and TRBJ1-6 gives the whole variable domain KAGVTQTPRYLIKTRGQQVTLSCSPISGHRSVSWYQQTPGQGLQFLFEYFSETQRNKGNFPGRFSGRQFSNSRSEMNVSTLELGDSALYLCASSRQGTSPLHFGNGTRLTVT.

This clone occurred many times. CDR3 amino acids: CASSLGQGLQETQYF. The CDR3 nucleotides read TGCGCCAGCAGCTTGGGACAGGGACTTCAAGAGACCCAGTACTTC. This chain uses TRBV5-1 with TRBJ2-5; TRBD1 is a possible D gene (7 bases). The V gene's germline CDR1 is SGHRS and CDR2 YFSETQ. Trimming left V 0 bases short and J 2 bases short, with 11 bases between. This CDR3 contains 15 residues.

The rearrangement joins TRBV14 to TRBJ1-2; TRBD1 agrees at 9 bases. V gave up 0 bases and J gave up 13 bases; unmatched junction bases: 15. The CDR3 totals 16 residues. The V gene's germline CDR1 is SGHDN and CDR2 FVKESK. In nucleotides, the CDR3 is TGTGCCAGCAGCCAAGATGGCCACCGGGACAGGGTGCTGAGCACCTTC. It translates to CASSQDGHRDRVLSTF.